A selection of T cell receptor beta chains follows, all from one sample in a study of response to subunit inactivated influenza vaccine. MiXCR, applied by TCRdb to the RT-PCR reads, yields one record per CDR3 protein. The repertoire consists of roughly 550,000 distinct CDR3 sequences, with 20% to 25% occurring once and the leading ten covering around 2.8%. The sample also formed part of further work on T cells expressing NK-cell markers.

Source: CD4+ T cells sorted from PBMCs, taken less than 13 days after vaccination. These TCRs come from a middle-aged man who received an inactivated influenza vaccine. CDR3s include the opening cysteine and the closing phenylalanine or tryptophan. The D gene is left open where the match is weak. Clone size is not always given. Where it is, it says once, few, many or a class for expanded clones.

size: few; J: TRBJ2-3; V: TRBV4-3; D: .; DNA: TGCGCCAGCAGCCAAGGCGCCAGGGGGGGCACAGATACGCAGTATTTT; CDR3: CASSQGARGGTDTQYF
size: .; J: TRBJ2-7; V: TRBV20-1; D: TRBD1; DNA: TGCAGTGAGACCGGGACAGGGGGCAACGAGCAGTACTTC; CDR3: CSETGTGGNEQYF
size: .; J: TRBJ1-1; V: TRBV7-9; D: TRBD1; DNA: TGTGCCAGCAGCCATGGGTACCCAGGGGGTGAAGCTTTCTTT; CDR3: CASSHGYPGGEAFF
size: once; J: TRBJ2-3; V: TRBV15; D: .; DNA: TGTGCCACCAGCAGAGAGGCGTTCCTGGGAGATACGCAGTATTTT; CDR3: CATSREAFLGDTQYF
size: once; J: TRBJ2-1; V: TRBV2; D: TRBD1; DNA: TGTGCCAGCATGCCGGGACAGGGCTCCTACAATGAGCAGTTCTTC; CDR3: CASMPGQGSYNEQFF
size: .; J: TRBJ1-3; V: TRBV10-3; D: .; DNA: TGTGCCATCAGTGAACCCCTCTCTGGAAACACCATATATTTT; CDR3: CAISEPLSGNTIYF
size: .; J: TRBJ2-1; V: TRBV7-9; D: .; DNA: TGTGCCAGCAGCGCGAGGCAAGATTCCCCCAATGGTGAGCAGTTCTTC; CDR3: CASSARQDSPNGEQFF
size: .; J: TRBJ2-7; V: TRBV7-2; D: TRBD1; DNA: TGTGCCAGCAGCTTAGGAGGGACAGGGGAGTACGAGCAGTACTTC; CDR3: CASSLGGTGEYEQYF
size: .; J: TRBJ2-5; V: TRBV24-1; D: TRBD2; DNA: TGTGCCACCGCAACTAGCGGTGAAGAGACCCAGTACTTC; CDR3: CATATSGEETQYF
size: few; J: TRBJ2-1; V: TRBV4-1; D: .; DNA: TGCGCCAGCAGCCATCCGGCAGGGGGGGCCTACAATGAGCAGTTCTTC; CDR3: CASSHPAGGAYNEQFF
size: few; J: TRBJ2-1; V: TRBV20-1; D: .; DNA: TGCAGTGCCCGCTCCCTGGCCATCGCCAATGAGCAGTTCTTC; CDR3: CSARSLAIANEQFF
size: few; J: TRBJ2-1; V: TRBV3-1; D: .; DNA: TGTGCCAGCAGCCAAGACCGGACAGATTTTGGTTACAATGAGCAGTTCTTC; CDR3: CASSQDRTDFGYNEQFF
size: many; J: TRBJ1-1; V: TRBV6-2/TRBV6-3; D: .; DNA: TGTGCCAGCAGTCGATCCATGAACACTGAAGCTTTCTTT; CDR3: CASSRSMNTEAFF
size: few; J: TRBJ1-2; V: TRBV12-3/TRBV12-4; D: .; DNA: TGTGCCAGCAGGAAAACCTTGCATGGCTACACCTTC; CDR3: CASRKTLHGYTF
size: few; J: TRBJ2-6; V: TRBV9; D: .; DNA: TGTGCCAGCAGCACCCCCTTGACAGGAGTTTCTTCTGGGGCCAACGTCCTGACTTTC; CDR3: CASSTPLTGVSSGANVLTF
size: many; J: TRBJ2-7; V: TRBV7-2; D: .; DNA: TGTGCCAGCAGCGAAAAGTACGAGCAGTACTTC; CDR3: CASSEKYEQYF
size: many; J: TRBJ2-5; V: TRBV5-1; D: .; DNA: TGCGCCAGCAGCGCCGGGACTCAAGAGACCCAGTACTTC; CDR3: CASSAGTQETQYF
size: .; J: TRBJ1-2; V: TRBV30; D: .; DNA: TGTGCCTGGAGCCCGGGATCGAGTGGCTACACCTTC; CDR3: CAWSPGSSGYTF
size: few; J: TRBJ2-3; V: TRBV24-1; D: TRBD2; DNA: TGTGCCACCAGTGATTTCGGCGGGAGTGCAGATACGCAGTATTTT; CDR3: CATSDFGGSADTQYF
size: .; J: TRBJ2-5; V: TRBV5-1; D: .; DNA: TGCGCCAGCAGAGTACAAAACCAAGAGACCCAGTACTTC; CDR3: CASRVQNQETQYF
size: few; J: TRBJ2-3; V: TRBV4-3; D: TRBD2; DNA: TGCGCCAGCAGCAACGGGGGGGCCCCGGATACGCAGTATTTT; CDR3: CASSNGGAPDTQYF
size: .; J: TRBJ1-4; V: TRBV5-5; D: .; DNA: TGTGCCAGCAGCTTGGAGTTCGGTAATGAAAAACTGTTTTTT; CDR3: CASSLEFGNEKLFF
size: few; J: TRBJ2-7; V: TRBV10-3; D: .; DNA: TGTGCCATCAGCAGGGGTTCCTCCTACGAGCAGTACTTC; CDR3: CAISRGSSYEQYF
size: .; J: TRBJ1-1; V: TRBV11-1; D: .; DNA: TGTGCCAGCAGCTCCCCCAGGGCAGGGGCGAACACTGAAGCTTTCTTT; CDR3: CASSSPRAGANTEAFF
size: few; J: TRBJ2-7; V: TRBV7-2; D: TRBD1; DNA: TGTGCCAGCAGGTCCGGGACAGGGCGGCACGAGCAGTACTTC; CDR3: CASRSGTGRHEQYF
size: .; J: TRBJ2-3; V: TRBV12-3/TRBV12-4; D: .; DNA: TGTGCCAGCAGTTTAGCGCAATTCGGGGGCGCGACAGATACGCAGTATTTT; CDR3: CASSLAQFGGATDTQYF
size: .; J: TRBJ2-3; V: TRBV28; D: .; DNA: TGTGCCAGCAGTGCCAGTCTAACAGATACGCAGTATTTT; CDR3: CASSASLTDTQYF
size: few; J: TRBJ1-1; V: TRBV11-3; D: .; DNA: TGTGCCAGCAGCTTATCTACCTCCCGGGACACTGAAGCTTTCTTT; CDR3: CASSLSTSRDTEAFF
size: .; J: TRBJ2-3; V: TRBV7-2; D: .; DNA: TGTGCCAGCAGCTTAGTATCGGCCCTCGATACAGATACGCAGTATTTT; CDR3: CASSLVSALDTDTQYF
size: .; J: TRBJ2-1; V: TRBV28; D: .; DNA: TGTGCCAGCAGTCTATCTAGCGTACCGTCCTACAATGAGCAGTTCTTC; CDR3: CASSLSSVPSYNEQFF